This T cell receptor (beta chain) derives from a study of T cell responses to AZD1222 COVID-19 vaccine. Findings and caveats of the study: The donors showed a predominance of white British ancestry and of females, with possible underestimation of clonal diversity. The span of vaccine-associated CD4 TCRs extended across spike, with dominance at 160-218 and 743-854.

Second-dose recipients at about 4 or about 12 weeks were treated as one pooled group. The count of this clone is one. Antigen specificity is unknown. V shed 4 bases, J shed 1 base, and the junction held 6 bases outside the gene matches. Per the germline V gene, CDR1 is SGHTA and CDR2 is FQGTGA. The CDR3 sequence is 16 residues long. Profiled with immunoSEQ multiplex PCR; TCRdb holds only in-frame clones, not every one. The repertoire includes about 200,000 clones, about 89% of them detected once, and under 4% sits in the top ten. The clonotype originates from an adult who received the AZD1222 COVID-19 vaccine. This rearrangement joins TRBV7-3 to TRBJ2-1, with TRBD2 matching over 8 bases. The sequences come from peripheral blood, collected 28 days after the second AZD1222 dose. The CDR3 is CASSSDLAGSYNEQFF. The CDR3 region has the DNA TGTGCCAGCAGCTCGGATTTAGCGGGATCCTACAATGAGCAGTTCTTC.